The 12 T cell receptor beta chains presented below share a single source sample, sequenced in a study of cytomegalovirus exposure and HLA in healthy donors. The PCR ran on 60 Vbeta and 13 Jbeta primers. Assay used: immunoSEQ multiplex PCR; TCRdb lists only in-frame clones, some missing. The data contain about 140,000 clones, around 9% of them singletons. The sample taken for sequencing was PBMCs. The receptor set was obtained from a woman in her 40s in good health and CMV-seropositive.

The chain carries TRBV7-2 and TRBJ1-5; no clear D gene. Germline CDR1 reads SGHTA; CDR2 reads FQGNSA. CDR3 length: 12 amino acids. Trimming pared 1 base from V and 6 bases from J, leaving 4 bases between. CDR3: CASSLDGQPQHF. The CDR3 coding sequence is TGTGCCAGCAGCTTAGACGGTCAGCCCCAGCATTTT.

J is TRBJ2-2 and V is TRBV6-1, with 8 bases aligning to TRBD1. V shed 5 bases, J shed 7 bases, and the junction held 6 bases outside the gene matches. Germline V CDR1 and CDR2: MNHNS, SASEGT. The CDR3 covers 14 residues. In DNA form, the CDR3 reads TGTGCCAGCAGTTCGGACAGGGCCGGCGGGGAGCTGTTTTTT. It codes for CASSSDRAGGELFF.

This clone showed up just a few times. The CDR3 nucleotides are TGTGCCAGCAGTGAAGGGACAACTTACGAGCAGTACTTC. Its translation: CASSEGTTYEQYF. The chain has TRBV2 and TRBJ2-7, with D tentatively TRBD1 (5 bases). The CDR3 totals 13 residues. Trimming cost V 1 base and J 4 bases, with 8 bases left between them. Germline V lookup: CDR1 SNHLY, CDR2 FYNNEI.

This chain joins TRBV7-6 and TRBJ1-6; no definite D call. CDR3 length: 14 residues. The germline V gene has CDR1 SGHVS and CDR2 FNYEAQ. V was shortened by 0 bases and J by 10 bases, with 10 bases between the two germline ends. The CDR3 sequence is CASSLAPQASPLHF. CDR3 DNA sequence: TGTGCCAGCAGCTTAGCCCCCCAAGCCTCACCCCTCCACTTT.

This clone was seen a few times. CDR3 in amino acids: CASSVRESGLLYQETQYF. CDR3 DNA: TGTGCCAGCAGCGTACGGGAATCGGGACTCCTGTACCAAGAGACCCAGTACTTC. This chain uses TRBV9 with TRBJ2-5, with D perhaps matching TRBD2 (6 bases). CDR3 length: 18 residues. Trimming took off 1 base at V and 0 bases at J, with 19 bases between the two ends. Germline V CDR1 and CDR2: SGDLS, YYNGEE.

This clone came up a few times. This rearrangement joins TRBV18 to TRBJ1-1; TRBD1 matches 11 bases. From germline, CDR1 is KGHSH and CDR2 LQKENI. CDR3 size: 17 residues. Trimming at V came to 4 bases and at J to 5 bases, leaving 12 bases not matched to a gene. The CDR3 nucleotides are TGTGCCAGCTCACAGCTCGGACAGGGGGCCGGAGGTACTGAAGCTTTCTTT. This gives the protein CASSQLGQGAGGTEAFF. Supplemented by reference TRBV18 and TRBJ1-1, the full variable domain reads NAGVMQNPRHLVRRRGQEARLRCSPMKGHSHVYWYRQLPEEGLKFMVYLQKENIIDESGMPKERFSAEFPKEGPSILRIQQVVRGDSAAYFCASSQLGQGAGGTEAFFGQGTRLTVV.

The chain combines TRBV5-1 with TRBJ2-5; weak D call: TRBD1 (5 bases). Gene TRBJ2-7 matches the end of the DNA better, so the J call may be wrong. Germline V gives CDR1 SGHRS, CDR2 YFSETQ. CDR3 length: 15 amino acids. The CDR3 DNA sequence: TGCGCCAGCAGCTTGGAGGCAGGGTCTCCCTACGAGCAGTACTTC. It specifies CASSLEAGSPYEQYF.

This clone was counted only a few times. The genes are TRBV5-5 and TRBJ2-7, with 15 positions matching TRBD2. The V segment lost 3 bases and the J segment 5 bases; nucleotides outside the gene matches: 3. CDR3 size: 15 residues. Germline-derived CDR1 and CDR2 are SGHKS and YYEKEE (reference sequence). CDR3 coding DNA: TGTGCCAGCAGCTGGACTAGCGGGGGGGCCCACGAGCAGTACTTC. It encodes CASSWTSGGAHEQYF.

The V gene is TRBV7-9, the J gene TRBJ1-1, with D possibly TRBD1 on 6 matching bases. Trimming stripped 4 bases from V and 11 bases from J, with 20 bases between. Germline V CDR1 and CDR2: SEHNR, FQNEAQ (reference sequence). There are 14 residues in the CDR3. This CDR3 reads CASSSNSGVLSAFF. CDR3 nucleotide sequence: TGTGCCAGCAGCTCAAATTCAGGGGTACTGAGCGCTTTCTTT.

A few counts support this clone. Other nucleotide sequences from this sample produce the same CDR3. CDR3: CASSYSGLAGGETQYF. In DNA form, the CDR3 reads TGTGCCAGCAGTTACTCGGGGCTAGCGGGGGGAGAGACCCAGTACTTC. The chain employs TRBV6-5 and TRBJ2-5; 11 positions agree with TRBD2. Germline V lookup: CDR1 MNHEY, CDR2 SVGAGI. The V and J ends lost 0 bases and 4 bases, in that order; junction bases with no gene match: 4. This CDR3 is built from 16 residues.

V usage is TRBV5-1 and J usage is TRBJ2-2, with D possibly matching TRBD1 (5 bases). Trimming removed 5 bases from V and 9 bases from J, with 11 bases in between. This CDR3 contains 12 residues. Per germline, CDR1 SGHRS and CDR2 YFSETQ. In nucleotides, the CDR3 is TGCGCCAGCAGACGGACAACCCGGGAGCTGTTTTTT. This translates into CASRRTTRELFF.

The CDR3 sequence is CASSFQARETQYF. CDR3 nucleotide sequence: TGTGCCAGCAGCTTTCAGGCCCGAGAGACCCAGTACTTC. The rearrangement links TRBV7-8 to TRBJ2-5; D gene unclear. The CDR3 consists of 13 residues. Looked up from germline, CDR1 is SGHVS and CDR2 is FQNEAQ. V was pared by 3 bases and J by 4 bases, with 9 bases between.